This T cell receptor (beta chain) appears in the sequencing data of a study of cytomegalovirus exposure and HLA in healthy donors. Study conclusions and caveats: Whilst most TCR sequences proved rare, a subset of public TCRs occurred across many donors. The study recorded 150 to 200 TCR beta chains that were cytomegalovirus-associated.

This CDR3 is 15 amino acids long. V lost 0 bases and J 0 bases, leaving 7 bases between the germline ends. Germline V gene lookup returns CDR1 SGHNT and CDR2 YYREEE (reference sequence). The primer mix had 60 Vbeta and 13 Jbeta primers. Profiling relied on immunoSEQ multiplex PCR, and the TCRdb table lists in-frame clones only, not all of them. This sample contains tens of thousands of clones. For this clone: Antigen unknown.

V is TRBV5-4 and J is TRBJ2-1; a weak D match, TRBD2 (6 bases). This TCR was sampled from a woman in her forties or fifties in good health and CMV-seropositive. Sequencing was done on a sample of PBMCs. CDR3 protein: CASSLGGGSYNEQFF. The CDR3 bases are TGTGCCAGCAGCTTGGGGGGAGGCTCCTACAATGAGCAGTTCTTC.